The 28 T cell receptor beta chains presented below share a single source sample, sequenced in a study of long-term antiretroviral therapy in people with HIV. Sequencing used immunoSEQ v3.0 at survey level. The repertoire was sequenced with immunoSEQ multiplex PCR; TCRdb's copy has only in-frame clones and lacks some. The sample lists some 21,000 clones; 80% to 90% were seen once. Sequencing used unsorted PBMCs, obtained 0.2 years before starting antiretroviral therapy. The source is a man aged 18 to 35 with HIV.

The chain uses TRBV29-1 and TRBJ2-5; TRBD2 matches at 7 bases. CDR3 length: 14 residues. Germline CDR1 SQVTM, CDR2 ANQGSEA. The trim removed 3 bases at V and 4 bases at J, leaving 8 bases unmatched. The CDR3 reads CSVEAGVGTETQYF. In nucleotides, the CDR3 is TGCAGCGTTGAGGCGGGGGTCGGGACAGAGACCCAGTACTTC.

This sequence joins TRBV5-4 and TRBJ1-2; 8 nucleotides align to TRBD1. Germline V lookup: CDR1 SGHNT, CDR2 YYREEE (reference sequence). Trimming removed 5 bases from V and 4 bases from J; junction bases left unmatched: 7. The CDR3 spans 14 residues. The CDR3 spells CASRRDRSGYGYTF. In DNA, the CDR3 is TGTGCCAGCAGACGGGACAGGTCGGGCTATGGCTACACCTTC.

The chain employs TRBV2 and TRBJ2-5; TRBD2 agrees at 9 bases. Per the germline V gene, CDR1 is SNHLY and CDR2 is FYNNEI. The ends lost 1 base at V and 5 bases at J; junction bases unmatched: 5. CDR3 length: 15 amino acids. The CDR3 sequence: CASSEGGGGAETQYF. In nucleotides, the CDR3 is TGTGCCAGCAGTGAAGGTGGCGGGGGGGCGGAGACCCAGTACTTC. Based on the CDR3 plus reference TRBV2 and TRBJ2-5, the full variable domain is EPEVTQTPSHQVTQMGQEVILRCVPISNHLYFYWYRQILGQKVEFLVSFYNNEISEKSEIFDDQFSVERPDGSNFTLKIRSTKLEDSAMYFCASSEGGGGAETQYFGPGTRLLVL.

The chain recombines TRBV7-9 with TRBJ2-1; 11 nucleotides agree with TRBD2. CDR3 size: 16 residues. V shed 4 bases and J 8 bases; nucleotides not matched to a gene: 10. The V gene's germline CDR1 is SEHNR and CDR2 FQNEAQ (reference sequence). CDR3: CASSSLLAGGGDEQFF. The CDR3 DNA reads TGTGCCAGCAGCTCGCTTCTAGCGGGAGGAGGCGATGAGCAGTTCTTC.

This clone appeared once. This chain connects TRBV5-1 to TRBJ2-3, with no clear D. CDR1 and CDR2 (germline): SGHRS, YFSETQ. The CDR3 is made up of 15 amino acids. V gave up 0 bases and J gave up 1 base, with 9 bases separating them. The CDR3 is CASSLDQTRTDTQYF. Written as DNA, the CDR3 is TGCGCCAGCAGCTTGGACCAGACCCGCACAGATACGCAGTATTTT.

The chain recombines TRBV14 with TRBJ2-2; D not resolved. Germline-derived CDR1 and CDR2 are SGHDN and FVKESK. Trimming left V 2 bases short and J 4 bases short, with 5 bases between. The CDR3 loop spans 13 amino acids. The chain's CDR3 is CASSQHLTGELFF. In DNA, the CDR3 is TGTGCCAGCAGCCAACACCTCACCGGGGAGCTGTTTTTT.

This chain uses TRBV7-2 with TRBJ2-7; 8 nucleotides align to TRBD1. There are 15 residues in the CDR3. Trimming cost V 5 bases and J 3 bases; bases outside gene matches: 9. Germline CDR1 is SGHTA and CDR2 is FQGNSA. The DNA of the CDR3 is TGTGCCAGCAGCCGCCAGGGACAGGATGGCTACGAGCAGTACTTC. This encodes CASSRQGQDGYEQYF. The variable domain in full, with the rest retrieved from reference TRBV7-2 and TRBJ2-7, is GAGVSQSPSNKVTEKGKDVELRCDPISGHTALYWYRQSLGQGLEFLIYFQGNSAPDKSGLPSDRFSAERTGGSVSTLTIQRTQQEDSAVYLCASSRQGQDGYEQYFGPGTRLTVT.

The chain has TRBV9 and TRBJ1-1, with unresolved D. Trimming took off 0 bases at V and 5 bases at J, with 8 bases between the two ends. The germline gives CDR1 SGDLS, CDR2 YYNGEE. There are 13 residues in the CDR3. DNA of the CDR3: TGTGCCAGCAGCGTAGCTCCAGCAACTGAAGCTTTCTTT. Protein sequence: CASSVAPATEAFF.

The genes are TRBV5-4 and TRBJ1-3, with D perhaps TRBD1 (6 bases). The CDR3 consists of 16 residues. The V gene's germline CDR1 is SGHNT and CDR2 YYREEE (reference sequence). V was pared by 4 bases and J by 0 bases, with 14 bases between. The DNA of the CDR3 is TGTGCCAGCAGCCCGACCCGGGGGGCCTCTGGAAACACCATATATTTT. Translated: CASSPTRGASGNTIYF.

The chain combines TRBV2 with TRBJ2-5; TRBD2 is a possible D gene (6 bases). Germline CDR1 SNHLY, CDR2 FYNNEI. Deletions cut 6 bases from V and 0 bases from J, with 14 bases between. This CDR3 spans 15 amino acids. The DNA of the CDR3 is TGTGCCAGCAGCGGGGGACTGACTAACCAAGAGACCCAGTACTTC. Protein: CASSGGLTNQETQYF.

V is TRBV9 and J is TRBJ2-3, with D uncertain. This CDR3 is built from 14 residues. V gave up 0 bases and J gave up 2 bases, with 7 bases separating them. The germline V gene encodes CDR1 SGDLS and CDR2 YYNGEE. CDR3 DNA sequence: TGTGCCAGCAGCGTAGAAGGCTTCACAGATACGCAGTATTTT. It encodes CASSVEGFTDTQYF.

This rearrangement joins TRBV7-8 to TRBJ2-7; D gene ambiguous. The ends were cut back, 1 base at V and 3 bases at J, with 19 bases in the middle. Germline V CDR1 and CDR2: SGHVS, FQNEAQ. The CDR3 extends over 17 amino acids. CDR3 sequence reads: CASSLVSAGLRVYEQYF. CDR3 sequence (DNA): TGTGCCAGCAGCTTAGTCTCCGCCGGTCTTCGGGTCTACGAGCAGTACTTC.

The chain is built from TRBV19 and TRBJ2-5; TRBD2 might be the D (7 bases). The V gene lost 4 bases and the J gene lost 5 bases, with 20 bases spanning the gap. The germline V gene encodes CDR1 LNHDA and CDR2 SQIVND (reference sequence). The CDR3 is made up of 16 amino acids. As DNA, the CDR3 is TGTGCCAGTAGTAATACCGGGGGGCGAAGGTTGGAGACCCAGTACTTC. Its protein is CASSNTGGRRLETQYF.

The CDR3 bases are TGTGCCAGCAGTGGGAGAGAAGCTTTCTTT. This encodes CASSGREAFF. The V and J genes are TRBV2 and TRBJ1-1; D ambiguous. Per germline, CDR1 SNHLY and CDR2 FYNNEI. The CDR3 runs to 10 residues. V shed 4 bases and J shed 8 bases, with 5 bases lying between them.

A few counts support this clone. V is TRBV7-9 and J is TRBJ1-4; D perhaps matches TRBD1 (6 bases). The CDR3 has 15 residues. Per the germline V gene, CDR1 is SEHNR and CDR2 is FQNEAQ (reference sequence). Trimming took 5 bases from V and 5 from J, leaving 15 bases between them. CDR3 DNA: TGTGCCAGCAGCATCGAAACAGGGCTCAATGAAAAACTGTTTTTT. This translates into CASSIETGLNEKLFF.

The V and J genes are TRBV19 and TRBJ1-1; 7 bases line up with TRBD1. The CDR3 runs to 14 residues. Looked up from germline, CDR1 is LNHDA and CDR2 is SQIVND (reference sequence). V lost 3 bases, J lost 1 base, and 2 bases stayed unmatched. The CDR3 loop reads CASSIAGGNTEAFF. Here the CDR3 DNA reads TGTGCCAGTAGTATCGCAGGGGGGAACACTGAAGCTTTCTTT.

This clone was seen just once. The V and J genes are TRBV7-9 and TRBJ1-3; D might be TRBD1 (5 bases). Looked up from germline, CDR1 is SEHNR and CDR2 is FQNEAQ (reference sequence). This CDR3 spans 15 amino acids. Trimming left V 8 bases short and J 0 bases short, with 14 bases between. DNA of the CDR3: TGTGCCAGCTCCGAGGGGCCAAGCTCTGGAAACACCATATATTTT. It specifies CASSEGPSSGNTIYF.

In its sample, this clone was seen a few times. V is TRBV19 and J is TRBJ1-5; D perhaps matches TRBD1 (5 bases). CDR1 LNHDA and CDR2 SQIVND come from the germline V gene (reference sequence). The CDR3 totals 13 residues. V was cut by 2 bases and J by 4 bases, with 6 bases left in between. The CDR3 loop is CASSITGNQPQHF. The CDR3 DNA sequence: TGTGCCAGTAGTATAACAGGTAATCAGCCCCAGCATTTT. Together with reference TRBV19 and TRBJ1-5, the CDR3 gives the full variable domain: DGGITQSPKYLFRKEGQNVTLSCEQNLNHDAMYWYRQDPGQGLRLIYYSQIVNDFQKGDIAEGYSVSREKKESFPLTVTSAQKNPTAFYLCASSITGNQPQHFGDGTRLSIL.

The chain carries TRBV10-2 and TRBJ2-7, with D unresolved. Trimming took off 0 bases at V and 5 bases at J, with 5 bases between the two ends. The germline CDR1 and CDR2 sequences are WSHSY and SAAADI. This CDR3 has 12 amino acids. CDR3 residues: CASSESSHEQYF. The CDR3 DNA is TGCGCCAGCAGTGAGTCTTCTCACGAGCAGTACTTC.

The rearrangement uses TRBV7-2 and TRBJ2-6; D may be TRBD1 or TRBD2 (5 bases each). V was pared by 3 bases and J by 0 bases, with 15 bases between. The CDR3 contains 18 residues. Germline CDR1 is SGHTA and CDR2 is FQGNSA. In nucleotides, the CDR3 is TGTGCCAGCAGCTTGTCAGTGGCAGGGAGCTCTGGGGCCAACGTCCTGACTTTC. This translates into CASSLSVAGSSGANVLTF.

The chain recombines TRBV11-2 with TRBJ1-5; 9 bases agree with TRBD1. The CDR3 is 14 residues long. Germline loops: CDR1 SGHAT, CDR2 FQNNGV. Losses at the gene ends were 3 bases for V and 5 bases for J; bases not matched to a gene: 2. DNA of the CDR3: TGTGCCAGCAGCTTGGACAGGGGCTATCAGCCCCAGCATTTT. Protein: CASSLDRGYQPQHF.

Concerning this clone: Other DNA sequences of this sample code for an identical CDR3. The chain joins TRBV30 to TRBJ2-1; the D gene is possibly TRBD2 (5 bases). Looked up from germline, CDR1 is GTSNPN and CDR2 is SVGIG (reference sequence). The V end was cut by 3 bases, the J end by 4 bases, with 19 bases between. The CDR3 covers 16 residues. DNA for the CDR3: TGTGCCTGGAGGGGTAGGGAGTCTCCTCGATACAATGAGCAGTTCTTC. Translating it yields CAWRGRESPRYNEQFF.

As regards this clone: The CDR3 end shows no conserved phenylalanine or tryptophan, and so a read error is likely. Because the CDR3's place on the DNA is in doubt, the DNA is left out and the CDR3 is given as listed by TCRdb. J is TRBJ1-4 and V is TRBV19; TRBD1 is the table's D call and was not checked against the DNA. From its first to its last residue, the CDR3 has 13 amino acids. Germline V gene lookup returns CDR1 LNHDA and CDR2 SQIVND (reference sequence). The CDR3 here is CASSIDRGASVFY.

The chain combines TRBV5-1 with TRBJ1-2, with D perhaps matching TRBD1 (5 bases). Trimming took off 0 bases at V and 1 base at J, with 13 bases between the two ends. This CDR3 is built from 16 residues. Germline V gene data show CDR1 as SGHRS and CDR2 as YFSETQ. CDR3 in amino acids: CASSLGTRGSNYGYTF. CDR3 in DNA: TGCGCCAGCAGCTTGGGGACACGCGGGAGTAACTATGGCTACACCTTC. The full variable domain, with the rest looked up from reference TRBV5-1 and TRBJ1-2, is KAGVTQTPRYLIKTRGQQVTLSCSPISGHRSVSWYQQTPGQGLQFLFEYFSETQRNKGNFPGRFSGRQFSNSRSEMNVSTLELGDSALYLCASSLGTRGSNYGYTFGSGTRLTVV.

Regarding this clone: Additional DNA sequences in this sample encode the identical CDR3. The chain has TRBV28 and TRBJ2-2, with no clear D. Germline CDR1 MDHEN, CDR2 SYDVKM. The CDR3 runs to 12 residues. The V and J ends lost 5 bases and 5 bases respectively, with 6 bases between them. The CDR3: CASSPRTGELFF. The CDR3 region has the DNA TGTGCCAGCAGTCCAAGAACCGGGGAGCTGTTTTTT.

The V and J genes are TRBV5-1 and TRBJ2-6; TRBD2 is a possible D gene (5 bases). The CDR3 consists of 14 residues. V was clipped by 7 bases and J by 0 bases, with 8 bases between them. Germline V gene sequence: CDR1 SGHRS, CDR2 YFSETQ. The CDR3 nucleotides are TGCGCCAGCCTAGCAGCCTCTGGGGCCAACGTCCTGACTTTC. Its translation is CASLAASGANVLTF.

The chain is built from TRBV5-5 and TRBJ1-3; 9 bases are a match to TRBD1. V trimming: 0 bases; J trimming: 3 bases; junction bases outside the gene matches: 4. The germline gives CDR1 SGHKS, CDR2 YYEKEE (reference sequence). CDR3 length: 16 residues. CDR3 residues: CASSLGTGGIGNTIYF. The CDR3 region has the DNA TGTGCCAGCAGCTTGGGTACAGGGGGCATTGGAAACACCATATATTTT.

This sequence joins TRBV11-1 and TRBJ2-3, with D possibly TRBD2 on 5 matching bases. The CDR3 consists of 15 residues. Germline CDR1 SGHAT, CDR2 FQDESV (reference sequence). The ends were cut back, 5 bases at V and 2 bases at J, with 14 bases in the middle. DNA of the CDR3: TGTGCCAGCAGCCTATCGGTAGGACTCACAGATACGCAGTATTTT. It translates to CASSLSVGLTDTQYF.